This T cell receptor (beta chain) was sequenced for a study of technical replicates of blood from a handful of donors. Assay used: immunoSEQ multiplex PCR; TCRdb lists only in-frame clones, some missing. The sample records some 77,000 clones, about 86% being singletons. Trimming took 6 bases from V and 2 from J; bases not matched to a gene: 10. From germline, CDR1 is SGHTA and CDR2 FQGNSA. The CDR3 is made up of 16 amino acids. The sample taken for sequencing was PBMCs. The genes are TRBV7-2 and TRBJ2-7, with 10 bases matching TRBD1. The origin of this receptor is a human donor in good health. Some clones in this sample may be carry-over from other donors' samples. The CDR3 here is CASSLQPGTGAYEQYF. The DNA for the CDR3 is TGTGCCAGCAGTTTGCAACCCGGGACAGGGGCCTACGAGCAGTACTTC.